Following are 5 T cell receptor beta chains from one sample sequenced in a study of molecular identifiers for immune sequencing clone quantification. One entry per CDR3 protein, called by TCRdb with MiXCR from the PCR reads. The table has 400,000 to 600,000 distinct CDR3 sequences, around 21% seen once. Input material: naive CD8+ T cells from blood, with Jurkat cell RNA spiked in. Subset here: FACS-sorted CD8+CD4-CCR7+CD45RA+ naive T cells. All receptors derive from a human donor in good health. Some libraries in this study had Jurkat cell RNA spiked in.

This clonotype was found many times. The V call is TRBV7-9, the J call TRBJ2-3, with 8 bases matching TRBD1. V was pared by 7 bases and J by 0 bases, with 18 bases of the junction left unmatched. Germline V gives CDR1 SEHNR, CDR2 FQNEAQ (reference sequence). This CDR3 region has 19 residues. The chain's CDR3 is CASTDGQGLLHISTDTQYF. The CDR3 DNA follows: TGTGCCAGCACCGACGGACAGGGCCTTTTACACATTAGCACAGATACGCAGTATTTT.

Concerning this clonotype: This may be a read error: a much more frequent sequence differs by one nucleotide. This chain connects TRBV5-1 to TRBJ1-1; TRBD1 agrees at 8 bases. Germline CDR1 SGHRS, CDR2 YFSETQ. This CDR3 is built from 17 residues. Losses at the gene ends were 1 base for V and 0 bases for J; bases not matched to a gene: 8. CDR3 DNA sequence: TGCGCCAGCAGCTTGAGGACAGGGACGTATTTGAACACTGAAGCTTTCTTT. Translation gives CASSLRTGTYLNTEAFF.

V gene TRBV3-1 combines with J gene TRBJ2-5; TRBD2 aligns across 7 bases. With 0 bases clipped from V and 4 bases from J, the junction kept 23 bases outside the gene matches. Germline V CDR1 and CDR2: LGHDT, YNNKEL (reference sequence). The CDR3 runs 21 residues. DNA for the CDR3: TGTGCCAGCAGCCAAGACGCTATGATGGCGGGAGTAAGGCCCGGTGTAGAGACCCAGTACTTC. Translated: CASSQDAMMAGVRPGVETQYF.

The sample holds many counts of this clonotype. This sequence joins TRBV29-1 and TRBJ1-1; TRBD1 matches at 9 bases. The CDR3 has 13 amino acids. After removal of 6 bases from V and 5 bases from J, the junction contained 7 bases not matched to a gene. Germline V gene lookup returns CDR1 SQVTM and CDR2 ANQGSEA. CDR3 coding DNA: TGCAGCGTACCGGACAGGGGTCAAACTGAAGCTTTCTTT. Protein: CSVPDRGQTEAFF.

The chain combines TRBV19 with TRBJ2-7; TRBD1 aligns across 11 bases. CDR1 is LNHDA, CDR2 SQIVND, per germline (reference sequence). The ends lost 6 bases at V and 2 bases at J; junction bases unmatched: 6. CDR3 length equals 15 residues. The CDR3: CASRVGQGGTYEQYF. The CDR3 nucleotides read TGTGCCAGTAGGGTGGGACAGGGGGGTACCTACGAGCAGTACTTC.